This T cell receptor (beta chain) was captured by sequencing in a study of cytomegalovirus exposure and HLA in healthy donors. Study-wide findings and caveats: Presence/absence analyses took donor sequencing depth as roughly uniform.

CDR1 and CDR2 (germline): SEHNR, FQNEAQ (reference sequence). CDR3 length: 16 residues. Unmatched junction bases numbered 6, after V lost 1 base and J lost 8 bases. Regarding this clone: Its antigen is still unknown.

Primers for the PCR totalled 60 Vbeta and 13 Jbeta. This table comes from immunoSEQ multiplex PCR, and its TCRdb copy is limited to in-frame clones, with some not included. The data hold hundreds of thousands of clones, with roughly 85% observed a single time. The chain joins TRBV7-9 to TRBJ2-1, with 12 bases aligning to TRBD2. The sequencing input was PBMCs. This TCR was recovered from a man aged 18-30 years in good health and CMV-seronegative. The CDR3 sequence is CASSLGASGGAYEQFF. In DNA form, the CDR3 reads TGTGCCAGCAGCTTAGGGGCTAGCGGGGGGGCCTATGAGCAGTTCTTC.